Following are 15 T cell receptor beta chains from one sample sequenced in a study of blood T cell repertoires in COVID-19. Generated by immunoSEQ multiplex PCR, the TCRdb table keeps only in-frame clones and is missing some. The table includes hundreds of thousands of clones, roughly 90% detected once. The sample consisted of peripheral blood. The receptor set was obtained from a man aged 60-69 years with COVID-19, enrolled during active disease.

The chain couples TRBV18 to TRBJ2-7, with 10 positions matching TRBD1. The CDR3 totals 15 residues. The trim removed 3 bases at V and 2 bases at J, leaving 4 bases unmatched. CDR1 is KGHSH and CDR2 is LQKENI in the germline V gene. The CDR3 DNA follows: TGTGCCAGCTCACCCGGGACAGGGGTAACCTACGAGCAGTACTTC. Protein product: CASSPGTGVTYEQYF.

The rearrangement uses TRBV29-1 and TRBJ2-2; perhaps TRBD1 as D (7 bases). This CDR3 is built from 14 residues. V lost 4 bases to trimming and J lost 3 bases, with 12 bases between them. Germline CDR1 SQVTM, CDR2 ANQGSEA. CDR3 DNA sequence: TGCAGCGTTGGCGGCAGGGGGGACACCGGGGAGCTGTTTTTT. Encoded protein: CSVGGRGDTGELFF.

V usage is TRBV14 and J usage is TRBJ2-2, with 9 positions matching TRBD1. The germline gives CDR1 SGHDN, CDR2 FVKESK. The CDR3 is 16 amino acids. After removal of 4 bases from V and 4 bases from J, the junction contained 7 bases not matched to a gene. The CDR3 loop reads CASSRWTGVTTGELFF. CDR3 sequence (DNA): TGTGCCAGCAGCCGGTGGACAGGGGTCACCACCGGGGAGCTGTTTTTT.

DNA of the CDR3: TGTGCCAGCACCCCTGTAGCGCGGAGCACAGATACGCAGTATTTT. Its protein is CASTPVARSTDTQYF. V usage is TRBV5-8 and J usage is TRBJ2-3; TRBD2 might be the D (5 bases). V lost 6 bases and J 0 bases, leaving 14 bases between the germline ends. The CDR3 spans 15 residues. Germline values: CDR1 SGHTS, CDR2 YDEGEE.

The DNA of the CDR3 is TGCGCCAGCACCCCAGGGGAATCCACAGATACGCAGTATTTT. Protein product: CASTPGESTDTQYF. The rearrangement links TRBV5-1 to TRBJ2-3, with D maybe TRBD1 (6 bases). Germline V gene data show CDR1 as SGHRS and CDR2 as YFSETQ. Trimming took off 6 bases at V and 2 bases at J, with 13 bases between the two ends. The CDR3 totals 14 residues.

The V and J genes are TRBV24-1 and TRBJ1-5, with 8 bases lining up with TRBD1. From germline, CDR1 is KGHDR and CDR2 SFDVKD. The CDR3 sequence is 15 residues long. V dropped 5 bases and J dropped 4; count of bases not matched to a gene: 6. Written as DNA, the CDR3 is TGTGCCACCAGTGGCTCGGACAGGGCTAATCAGCCCCAGCATTTT. Its translation: CATSGSDRANQPQHF.

The chain has TRBV5-6 and TRBJ2-7; TRBD1 aligns across 7 bases. The CDR3 consists of 16 residues. Germline V gives CDR1 SGHDT, CDR2 YYEEEE. Losses at the gene ends were 4 bases for V and 0 bases for J; bases not matched to a gene: 10. As DNA, the CDR3 is TGTGCCAGCAGCCCTATCACAGGGGCTAGCTCCTACGAGCAGTACTTC. Protein: CASSPITGASSYEQYF.

CDR3 in amino acids: CATSAEGGDYGYTF. The DNA for the CDR3 is TGTGCCACCAGTGCCGAGGGGGGGGACTATGGCTACACCTTC. The V gene is TRBV24-1, the J gene TRBJ1-2, with a weak D call TRBD1 (6 bases). The V gene's germline CDR1 is KGHDR and CDR2 SFDVKD. The CDR3 runs 14 residues. Trimming shortened V by 5 bases and J by 3 bases, and 12 bases separated the two germline ends.

The V and J genes are TRBV28 and TRBJ2-6; 7 bases are a match to TRBD1. The CDR3 totals 19 residues. Germline V gene sequence: CDR1 MDHEN, CDR2 SYDVKM. V lost 1 base to trimming and J lost 0 bases; unmatched junction nucleotides: 9. The CDR3 spells CASSLYGSGGSSGANVLTF. CDR3 in DNA: TGTGCCAGCAGTTTATACGGATCAGGGGGTTCCTCTGGGGCCAACGTCCTGACTTTC.

The chain is built from TRBV23-1 and TRBJ2-7, with 9 nucleotides matching TRBD2. TRBV23-1 is filed as an ORF, its function uncertain. After removal of 1 base from V and 2 bases from J, the junction contained 6 bases not matched to a gene. The CDR3 spans 16 residues. The CDR3: CASSQLGLACAYEQYF. CDR3 DNA: TGCGCCAGCAGTCAATTGGGACTAGCCTGTGCCTACGAGCAGTACTTC.

This chain uses TRBV5-1 with TRBJ2-3; 15 bases are a match to TRBD2. The CDR3 extends over 19 amino acids. With V trimmed by 1 base and J by 0 bases, 6 bases remained unmatched. Per the germline V gene, CDR1 is SGHRS and CDR2 is YFSETQ. CDR3 in DNA: TGCGCCAGCAGCTTGTACGGGACTAGCGGGGGGCCTAGCACAGATACGCAGTATTTT. It translates to CASSLYGTSGGPSTDTQYF.

This chain links TRBV7-2 with TRBJ1-5; D ambiguous. The V gene's germline CDR1 is SGHTA and CDR2 FQGNSA. V was pared by 5 bases and J by 5 bases, with 13 bases between. CDR3 length: 14 amino acids. The CDR3 loop is CASSERENDQPQHF. CDR3 DNA: TGTGCCAGCAGCGAAAGAGAGAATGATCAGCCCCAGCATTTT.

The rearrangement links TRBV28 to TRBJ1-5, with TRBD1 as a possible D gene (5 bases). Germline V gene sequence: CDR1 MDHEN, CDR2 SYDVKM. This CDR3 comprises 13 residues. Trimming removed 8 bases from V and 7 bases from J, with 15 bases in between. The CDR3 region has the DNA TGTGCCAGCCGAACAGGAGCAAGACAGCCCCAGCATTTT. It specifies CASRTGARQPQHF.

The chain employs TRBV5-1 and TRBJ1-1, with 8 bases identical to TRBD1. Germline lookup yields CDR1 SGHRS and CDR2 YFSETQ. V was pared by 5 bases and J by 5 bases, with 8 bases of the junction left unmatched. This CDR3 is built from 14 residues. Written as DNA, the CDR3 is TGCGCCAGCAGTAAGGGGACAGGAGGAACTGAAGCTTTCTTT. It translates to CASSKGTGGTEAFF.

This clone showed up just once. The V and J genes are TRBV30 and TRBJ1-3; no definite D call. Germline V gene sequence: CDR1 GTSNPN, CDR2 SVGIG (reference sequence). This CDR3 spans 16 amino acids. Trimming took off 3 bases at V and 4 bases at J, with 19 bases between the two ends. The CDR3 sequence: CAWRARGGLGGNTIYF. The CDR3 DNA reads TGTGCCTGGAGGGCCCGGGGAGGTTTGGGAGGAAACACCATATATTTT. The entire variable domain, with the rest obtained from reference TRBV30 and TRBJ1-3, is as follows: SQTIHQWPATLVQPVGSPLSLECTVEGTSNPNLYWYRQAAGRGLQLLFYSVGIGQISSEVPQNLSASRPQDRQFILSSKKLLLSDSGFYLCAWRARGGLGGNTIYFGEGSWLTVV.